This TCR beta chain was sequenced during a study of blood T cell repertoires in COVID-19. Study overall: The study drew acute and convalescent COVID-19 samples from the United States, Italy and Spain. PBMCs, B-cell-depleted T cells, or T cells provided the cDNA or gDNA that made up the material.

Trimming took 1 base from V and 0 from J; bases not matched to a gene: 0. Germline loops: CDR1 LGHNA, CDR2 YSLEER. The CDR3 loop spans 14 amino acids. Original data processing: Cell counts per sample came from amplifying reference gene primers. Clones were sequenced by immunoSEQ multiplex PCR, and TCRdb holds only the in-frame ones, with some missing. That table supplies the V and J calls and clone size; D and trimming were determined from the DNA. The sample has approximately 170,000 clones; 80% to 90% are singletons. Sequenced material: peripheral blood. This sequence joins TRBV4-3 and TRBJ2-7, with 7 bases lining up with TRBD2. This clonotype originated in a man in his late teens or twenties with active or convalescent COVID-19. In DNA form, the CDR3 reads TGCGCCAGCAGCCAAGGCGGGAGCTCCTACGAGCAGTACTTC. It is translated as CASSQGGSSYEQYF.